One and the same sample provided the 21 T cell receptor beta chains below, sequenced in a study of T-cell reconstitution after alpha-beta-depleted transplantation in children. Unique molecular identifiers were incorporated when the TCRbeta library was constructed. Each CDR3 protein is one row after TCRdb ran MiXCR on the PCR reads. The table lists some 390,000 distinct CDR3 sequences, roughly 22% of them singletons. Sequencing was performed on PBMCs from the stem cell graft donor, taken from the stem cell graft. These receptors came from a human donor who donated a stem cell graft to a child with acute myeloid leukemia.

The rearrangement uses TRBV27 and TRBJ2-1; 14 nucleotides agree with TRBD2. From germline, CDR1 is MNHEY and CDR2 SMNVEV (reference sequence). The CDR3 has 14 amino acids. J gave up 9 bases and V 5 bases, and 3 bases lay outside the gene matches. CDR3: CASSPGTSGGEQFF. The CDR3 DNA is TGTGCCAGCAGTCCGGGGACTAGCGGGGGTGAGCAGTTCTTC.

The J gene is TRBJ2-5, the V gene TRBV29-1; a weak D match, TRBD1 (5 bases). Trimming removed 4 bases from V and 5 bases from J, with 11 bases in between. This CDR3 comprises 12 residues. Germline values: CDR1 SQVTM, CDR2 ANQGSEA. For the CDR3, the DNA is TGCAGCGTTGGTGGGGCCGGGGAGACCCAGTACTTC. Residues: CSVGGAGETQYF.

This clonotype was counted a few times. The DNA for the CDR3 is TGTGCCAGCAGTTTAGACTATCGGGAGCAGTTCTTC. This codes for CASSLDYREQFF. The chain joins TRBV12-3 or TRBV12-4 to TRBJ2-1; unclear D gene. V gave up 1 base and J gave up 10 bases, with 8 bases separating them. The CDR3 sequence is 12 residues long.

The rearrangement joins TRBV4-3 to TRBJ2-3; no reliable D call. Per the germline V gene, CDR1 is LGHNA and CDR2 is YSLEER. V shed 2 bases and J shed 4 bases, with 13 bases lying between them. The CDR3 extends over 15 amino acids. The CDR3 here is CASSQPGSGSDTQYF. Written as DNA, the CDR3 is TGCGCCAGCAGCCAACCGGGCTCTGGCTCAGATACGCAGTATTTT.

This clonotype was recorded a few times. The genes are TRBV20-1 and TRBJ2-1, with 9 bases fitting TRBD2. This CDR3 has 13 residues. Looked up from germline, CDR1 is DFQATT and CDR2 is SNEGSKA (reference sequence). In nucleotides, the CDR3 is TGCAGCGCCGGGATTAGCGGGAGCAATGAGCAGTTCTTC. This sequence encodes CSAGISGSNEQFF.

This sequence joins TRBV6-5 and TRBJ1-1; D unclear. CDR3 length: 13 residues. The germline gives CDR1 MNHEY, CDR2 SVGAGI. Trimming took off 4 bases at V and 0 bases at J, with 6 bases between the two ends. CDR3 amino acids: CASSSTLNTEAFF. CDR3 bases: TGTGCCAGCAGTTCCACGCTGAACACTGAAGCTTTCTTT.

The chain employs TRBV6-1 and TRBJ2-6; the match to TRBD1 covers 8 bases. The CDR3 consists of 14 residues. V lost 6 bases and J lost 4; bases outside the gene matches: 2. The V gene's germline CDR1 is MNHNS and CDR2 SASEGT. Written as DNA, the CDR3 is TGTGCCAGCAGACAGGGGGTAGGGGCCAACGTCCTGACTTTC. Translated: CASRQGVGANVLTF.

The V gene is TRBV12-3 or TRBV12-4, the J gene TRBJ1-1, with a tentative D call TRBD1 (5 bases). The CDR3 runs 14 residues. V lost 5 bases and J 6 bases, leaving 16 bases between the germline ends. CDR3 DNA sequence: TGTGCCAGCAGTCCAGGGACGGGAGAGGCTGAAGCTTTCTTT. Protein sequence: CASSPGTGEAEAFF.

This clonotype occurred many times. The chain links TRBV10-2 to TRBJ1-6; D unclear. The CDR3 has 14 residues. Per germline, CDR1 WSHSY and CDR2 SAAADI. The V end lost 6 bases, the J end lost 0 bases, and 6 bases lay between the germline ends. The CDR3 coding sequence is TGCGCCAGCAGGGGAGGCTCCTATAATTCACCCCTCCACTTT. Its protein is CASRGGSYNSPLHF.

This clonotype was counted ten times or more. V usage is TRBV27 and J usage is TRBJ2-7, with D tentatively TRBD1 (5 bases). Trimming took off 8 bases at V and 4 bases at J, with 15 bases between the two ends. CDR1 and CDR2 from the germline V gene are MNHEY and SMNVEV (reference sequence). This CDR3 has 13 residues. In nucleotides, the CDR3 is TGTGCCAGCGGTATCGACAGAAAATACGAGCAGTACTTC. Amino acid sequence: CASGIDRKYEQYF.

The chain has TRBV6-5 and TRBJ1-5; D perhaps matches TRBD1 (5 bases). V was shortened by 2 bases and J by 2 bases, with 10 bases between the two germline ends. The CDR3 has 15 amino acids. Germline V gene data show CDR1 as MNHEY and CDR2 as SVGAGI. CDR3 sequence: CASSYGGMGNQPQHF. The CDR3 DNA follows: TGTGCCAGCAGTTACGGGGGGATGGGCAATCAGCCCCAGCATTTT.

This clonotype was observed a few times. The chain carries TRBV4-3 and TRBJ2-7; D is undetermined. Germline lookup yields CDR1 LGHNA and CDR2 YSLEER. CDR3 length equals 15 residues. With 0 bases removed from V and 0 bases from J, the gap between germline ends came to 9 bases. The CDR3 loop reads CASSQDGASSYEQYF. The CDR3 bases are TGCGCCAGCAGCCAAGACGGTGCCAGCTCCTACGAGCAGTACTTC.

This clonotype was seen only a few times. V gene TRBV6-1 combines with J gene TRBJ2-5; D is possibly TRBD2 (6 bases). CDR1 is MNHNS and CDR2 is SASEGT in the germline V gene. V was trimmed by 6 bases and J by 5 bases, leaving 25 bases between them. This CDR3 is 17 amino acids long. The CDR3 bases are TGTGCCAGCAGACGGGGGATGGCAAGAGTGGGCTATGAGACCCAGTACTTC. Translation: CASRRGMARVGYETQYF.

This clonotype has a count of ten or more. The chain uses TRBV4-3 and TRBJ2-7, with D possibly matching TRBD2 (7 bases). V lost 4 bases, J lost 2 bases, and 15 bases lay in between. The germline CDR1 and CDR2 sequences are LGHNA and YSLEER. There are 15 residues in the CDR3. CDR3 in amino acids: CASSRGLGGTYEQYF. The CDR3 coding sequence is TGCGCCAGCAGCCGAGGACTAGGGGGGACCTACGAGCAGTACTTC.

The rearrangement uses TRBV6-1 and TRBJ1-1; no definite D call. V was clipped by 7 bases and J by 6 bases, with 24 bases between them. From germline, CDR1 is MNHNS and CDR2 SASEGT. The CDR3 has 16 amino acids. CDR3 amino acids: CASTKFPSGSRAEAFF. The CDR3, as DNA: TGTGCCAGCACCAAATTTCCTTCCGGGTCGAGGGCTGAAGCTTTCTTT.

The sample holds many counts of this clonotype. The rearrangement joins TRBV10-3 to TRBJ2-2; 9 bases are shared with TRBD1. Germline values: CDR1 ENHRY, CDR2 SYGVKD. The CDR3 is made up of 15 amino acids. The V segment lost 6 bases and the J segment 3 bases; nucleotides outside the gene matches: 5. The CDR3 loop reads CAIRAGQGDTGELFF. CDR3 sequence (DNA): TGTGCCATCAGGGCGGGACAGGGAGACACCGGGGAGCTGTTTTTT.

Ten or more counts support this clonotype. This CDR3 reads CSLTPGQGRETQYF. For the CDR3, the DNA is TGCAGCCTCACCCCGGGACAGGGACGAGAGACCCAGTACTTC. V gene TRBV29-1 combines with J gene TRBJ2-5; the match to TRBD1 covers 9 bases. CDR1 is SQVTM and CDR2 is ANQGSEA in the germline V gene. V was clipped by 8 bases and J by 4 bases; unmatched bases: 11. CDR3 length: 14 amino acids.

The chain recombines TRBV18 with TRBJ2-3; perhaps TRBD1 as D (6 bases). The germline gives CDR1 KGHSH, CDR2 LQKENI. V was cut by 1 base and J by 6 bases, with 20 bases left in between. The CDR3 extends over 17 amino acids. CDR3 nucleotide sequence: TGTGCCAGCTCACCACGAGTTCCAGGGGAATTTTACGATACGCAGTATTTT. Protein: CASSPRVPGEFYDTQYF.

CDR3 residues: CASSRGTAVEETQYF. The CDR3 region has the DNA TGCGCCAGCAGCCGAGGGACAGCGGTTGAAGAGACCCAGTACTTC. The chain uses TRBV4-1 and TRBJ2-5; the match to TRBD1 covers 7 bases. V dropped 4 bases and J dropped 3; count of bases not matched to a gene: 8. The germline V gene encodes CDR1 MGHRA and CDR2 YSYEKL. This CDR3 is 15 amino acids long.

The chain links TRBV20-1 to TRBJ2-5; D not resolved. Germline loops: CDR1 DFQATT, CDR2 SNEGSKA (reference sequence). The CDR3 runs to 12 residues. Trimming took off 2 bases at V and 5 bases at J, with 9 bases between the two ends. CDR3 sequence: CSARLVGETQYF. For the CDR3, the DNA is TGCAGTGCTAGATTGGTTGGGGAGACCCAGTACTTC.

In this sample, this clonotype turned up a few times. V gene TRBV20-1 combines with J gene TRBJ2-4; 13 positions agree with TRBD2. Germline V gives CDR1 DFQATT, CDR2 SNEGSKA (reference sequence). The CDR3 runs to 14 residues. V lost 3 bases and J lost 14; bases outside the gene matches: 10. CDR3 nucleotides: TGCAGTGCTAGTCCATCACTAGCGGGAGGGCCGGAGTACTTC. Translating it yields CSASPSLAGGPEYF.